These 27 T cell receptor beta chains share one sample of origin, sequenced in a study of control samples from healthy donors and cancer patients. Libraries were prepared by immunoSEQ multiplex PCR; TCRdb keeps only in-frame clonotypes and omits some of them. The sample comprises 90,000 to 100,000 clones, about 79% of which are singletons, and 8% to 11% rests with the top ten. The sample consisted of blood. Receptor source: a woman younger than 45 in good health.

The chain employs TRBV21-1 and TRBJ2-7; TRBD2 was called by the table and not checked on the DNA. TRBV21-1 is reported as a pseudogene. The CDR3 has 15 amino acids. The CDR3 DNA sequence: TGTGCCAGCAGCAAAGGAACCGGGACTAGCTACGAGCAGTACTTC. As protein: CASSKGTGTSYEQYF.

V is TRBV6-5 and J is TRBJ1-6; maybe TRBD1 (5 bases). V lost 6 bases, J lost 11 bases, and 17 bases lay in between. Germline-derived CDR1 and CDR2 are MNHEY and SVGAGI. This CDR3 has 14 residues. The CDR3 region has the DNA TGTGCCAGCAGACAGGTCGCAATTTCGGCACCCCTCCACTTT. Translation: CASRQVAISAPLHF.

The J gene is TRBJ2-7, the V gene TRBV7-6; the match to TRBD1 covers 9 bases. Trimming at V came to 5 bases and at J to 6 bases, leaving 11 bases not matched to a gene. The CDR3 has 15 residues. CDR1 is SGHVS and CDR2 is FNYEAQ in the germline V gene. DNA of the CDR3: TGTGCCAGCAGCCTCGGAGGGGACAGGGCAGGCGAGCAGTACTTC. Its protein product is CASSLGGDRAGEQYF.

This clone was detected only once. The chain uses TRBV6-6 and TRBJ2-7; 9 nucleotides match TRBD1. Germline V lookup: CDR1 MNHNY, CDR2 SVGAGI (reference sequence). CDR3 size: 14 residues. The V gene end was trimmed by 7 bases and the J gene end by 4 bases; junction bases not matched to a gene: 8. CDR3 DNA sequence: TGTGCCAGCACGTTACAGGGGGCGCCTTACGAGCAGTACTTC. Translating it yields CASTLQGAPYEQYF.

J is TRBJ2-3 and V is TRBV11-2; D uncertain. Germline CDR1 reads SGHAT; CDR2 reads FQNNGV. V gave up 3 bases and J gave up 4 bases, with 11 bases separating them. This CDR3 has 14 residues. CDR3 DNA: TGTGCCAGCAGCTTCGGTTTGGCTTCAGATACGCAGTATTTT. It yields the protein CASSFGLASDTQYF.

The chain links TRBV2 to TRBJ2-5; D is unresolved. The CDR3 length is 12 residues. The V gene's germline CDR1 is SNHLY and CDR2 FYNNEI. V was pared by 3 bases and J by 4 bases, with 6 bases between. For the CDR3, the DNA is TGTGCCAGCAGTGAGGTAGGAGAGACCCAGTACTTC. Protein product: CASSEVGETQYF.

This clone was detected only once. V and J are TRBV18 and TRBJ2-5, with D unclear. Trimming cost V 4 bases and J 5 bases, with 17 bases left between them. Germline values: CDR1 KGHSH, CDR2 LQKENI. The CDR3 extends over 15 amino acids. CDR3 loop: CASSRAPRYAETQYF. CDR3 sequence (DNA): TGTGCCAGCTCACGGGCGCCCAGGTATGCCGAGACCCAGTACTTC.

The V call is TRBV2, the J call TRBJ2-2, with D hard to call. V lost 4 bases and J 5 bases, leaving 8 bases between the germline ends. The CDR3 consists of 13 residues. The germline gives CDR1 SNHLY, CDR2 FYNNEI. CDR3 in amino acids: CASSAAATGELFF. CDR3 nucleotide sequence: TGTGCCAGCAGTGCCGCAGCGACCGGGGAGCTGTTTTTT. Full variable domain (rest looked up from reference TRBV2 and TRBJ2-2): EPEVTQTPSHQVTQMGQEVILRCVPISNHLYFYWYRQILGQKVEFLVSFYNNEISEKSEIFDDQFSVERPDGSNFTLKIRSTKLEDSAMYFCASSAAATGELFFGEGSRLTVL.

This rearrangement joins TRBV15 to TRBJ2-6; a possible D gene is TRBD1 (6 bases). Germline CDR1 reads LNHNV; CDR2 reads YYDKDF (reference sequence). Trimming took 8 bases from V and 1 from J, leaving 9 bases between them. CDR3 length equals 14 residues. Here the CDR3 DNA reads TGTGCCACCGTACAGGGTTCTGGGGCCAACGTCCTGACTTTC. It translates to CATVQGSGANVLTF.

This clone was seen a handful of times. The chain couples TRBV6-6 to TRBJ2-3; D is perhaps TRBD2 (6 bases). The CDR3 runs 16 residues. Germline V CDR1 and CDR2: MNHNY, SVGAGI (reference sequence). Between the trimmed V and J ends, which lost 6 bases and 4 bases, there was a span of 20 bases. The CDR3 DNA reads as TGTGCCAGCAGCAAAAGGGCGGGGATCGGGGCAGATACGCAGTATTTT. As protein: CASSKRAGIGADTQYF.

This clone was seen just once. This chain connects TRBV19 to TRBJ2-4, with D perhaps matching TRBD2 (6 bases). V lost 3 bases and J 0 bases, leaving 18 bases between the germline ends. The CDR3 is 18 residues long. From germline, CDR1 is LNHDA and CDR2 SQIVND (reference sequence). CDR3 sequence (DNA): TGTGCCAGTAGTATGGCGGGTACGGGGACTCTAGCCAAAAACATTCAGTACTTC. This encodes CASSMAGTGTLAKNIQYF. The entire variable domain, with the rest obtained from reference TRBV19 and TRBJ2-4, is as follows: DGGITQSPKYLFRKEGQNVTLSCEQNLNHDAMYWYRQDPGQGLRLIYYSQIVNDFQKGDIAEGYSVSREKKESFPLTVTSAQKNPTAFYLCASSMAGTGTLAKNIQYFGAGTRLSVL.

This chain links TRBV9 with TRBJ1-2, with 8 bases identical to TRBD1. The V segment lost 3 bases and the J segment 4 bases; nucleotides outside the gene matches: 5. Germline CDR1 and CDR2: SGDLS and YYNGEE. This CDR3 spans 14 amino acids. CDR3 sequence: CASSAGQGPYGYTF. The CDR3 DNA sequence: TGTGCCAGCAGCGCCGGACAGGGCCCCTATGGCTACACCTTC.

DNA of the CDR3: TGTGCCAGCAGTTATCTCCAGGGGGTCGGGCAGCCCCAGCATTTT. Amino acid sequence: CASSYLQGVGQPQHF. The chain combines TRBV6-5 with TRBJ1-5; 7 nucleotides match TRBD1. Germline CDR1 reads MNHEY; CDR2 reads SVGAGI. There are 15 residues in the CDR3. V lost 3 bases, J lost 7 bases, and 9 bases stayed unmatched.

The chain combines TRBV6-5 with TRBJ2-7, with D perhaps matching TRBD2 (6 bases). This CDR3 region has 15 residues. The V gene lost 9 bases and the J gene lost 0 bases, with 18 bases spanning the gap. Germline V CDR1 and CDR2: MNHEY, SVGAGI. The CDR3 coding sequence is TGTGCCAGGCTGAACCGGGAGCCCGCCTCCTACGAGCAGTACTTC. Protein sequence: CARLNREPASYEQYF.

This sequence joins TRBV10-3 and TRBJ2-2, with 9 bases fitting TRBD1. The CDR3 covers 14 residues. The V and J ends lost 10 bases and 1 base, in that order; junction bases with no gene match: 4. CDR1 is ENHRY and CDR2 is SYGVKD in the germline V gene. DNA for the CDR3: TGTGCCACTTCGGGACAGGGGAACACCGGGGAGCTGTTTTTT. Translation: CATSGQGNTGELFF.

The gene calls are TRBV5-4 and TRBJ1-5; 7 bases map to TRBD1. With V trimmed by 1 base and J by 2 bases, 3 bases remained unmatched. The CDR3 runs 15 residues. In germline, CDR1 is SGHNT, CDR2 YYREEE (reference sequence). The CDR3 DNA sequence: TGTGCCAGCAGCTTGCAAGGGGGCGGCAATCAGCCCCAGCATTTT. Translated, it gives CASSLQGGGNQPQHF. The whole variable domain, remainder taken from reference TRBV5-4 and TRBJ1-5, is ETGVTQSPTHLIKTRGQQVTLRCSSQSGHNTVSWYQQALGQGPQFIFQYYREEENGRGNFPPRFSGLQFPNYSSELNVNALELDDSALYLCASSLQGGGNQPQHFGDGTRLSIL.

The chain employs TRBV5-5 and TRBJ2-5, with 7 nucleotides matching TRBD2. Germline V gene lookup returns CDR1 SGHKS and CDR2 YYEKEE (reference sequence). Germline trimming cut 7 bases from V and 7 bases from J; bases unmatched to any gene: 16. This CDR3 comprises 15 residues. The DNA of the CDR3 is TGTGCCAGCGGGCGAGCGGGGTTAACGTCTGGGACCCAGTACTTC. Amino acid sequence: CASGRAGLTSGTQYF.

The chain joins TRBV7-7 to TRBJ2-2, with TRBD2 matching 11 bases. Germline CDR1 and CDR2: SSHAT and FNYEAQ (reference sequence). The CDR3 is 18 residues long. The junction had 8 bases not matched to a gene; V was cut back by 1 base and J by 4 bases. The CDR3 region is CASSLVTSGGPGTGELFF. In nucleotides, the CDR3 is TGTGCCAGCAGCTTAGTTACTAGCGGGGGTCCTGGCACCGGGGAGCTGTTTTTT.

The rearrangement joins TRBV6-4 to TRBJ2-1, with D perhaps TRBD2 (6 bases). The germline V gene has CDR1 MRHNA and CDR2 SNTAGT. The CDR3 is made up of 15 amino acids. V gave up 6 bases and J gave up 5 bases, with 17 bases separating them. CDR3 in DNA: TGTGCCAGCAGCAGGCATAGCGGAGATCACAATGAGCAGTTCTTC. Its protein product is CASSRHSGDHNEQFF.

This chain joins TRBV5-1 and TRBJ2-3, with D tentatively TRBD1 (5 bases). V lost 0 bases to trimming and J lost 2 bases, with 13 bases between them. Germline V gives CDR1 SGHRS, CDR2 YFSETQ. The CDR3 is 16 amino acids. The CDR3 loop is CASSLVGAITTDTQYF. The CDR3 coding sequence is TGCGCCAGCAGCTTGGTTGGGGCAATTACCACAGATACGCAGTATTTT. Combining the CDR3 with reference TRBV5-1 and TRBJ2-3 gives the whole variable domain KAGVTQTPRYLIKTRGQQVTLSCSPISGHRSVSWYQQTPGQGLQFLFEYFSETQRNKGNFPGRFSGRQFSNSRSEMNVSTLELGDSALYLCASSLVGAITTDTQYFGPGTRLTVL.

The CDR3 nucleotides read TGTGCCAGCAGACTTACCGTGGCGGGAGACTATGGCTACACCTTC. Protein product: CASRLTVAGDYGYTF. This chain links TRBV6-4 with TRBJ1-2; D is uncertain. The CDR3 totals 15 residues. Germline V gene lookup returns CDR1 MRHNA and CDR2 SNTAGT. V dropped 6 bases and J dropped 3 bases, with 17 bases sitting between them.

The rearrangement joins TRBV14 to TRBJ2-7; 7 bases fit TRBD2. V shed 3 bases, J shed 4 bases, and the junction held 12 bases outside the gene matches. This CDR3 has 16 residues. CDR1 is SGHDN and CDR2 is FVKESK in the germline V gene. The CDR3 spells CASSQGPRGGRYEQYF. The CDR3 DNA reads TGTGCCAGCAGCCAGGGACCCCGGGGAGGGCGGTACGAGCAGTACTTC.

This clone was found once. This chain uses TRBV9 with TRBJ2-3; D unresolved. Germline CDR1 and CDR2: SGDLS and YYNGEE. The V end lost 0 bases, the J end lost 2 bases, and 13 bases lay between the germline ends. The CDR3 totals 16 residues. CDR3 in amino acids: CASSVEGTSLTDTQYF. The CDR3, as DNA: TGTGCCAGCAGCGTAGAAGGAACTTCCCTCACAGATACGCAGTATTTT.

This clone was counted between two and nine times. This sequence joins TRBV7-2 and TRBJ2-1, with D possibly being TRBD2 (6 bases). V lost 1 base, J lost 0 bases, and 10 bases lay in between. This CDR3 contains 16 residues. Germline V gene lookup returns CDR1 SGHTA and CDR2 FQGNSA. DNA of the CDR3: TGTGCCAGCAGCTTAGATGGGGGGAGCTCCTACAATGAGCAGTTCTTC. It translates to CASSLDGGSSYNEQFF.

This clone was picked up one time. The chain combines TRBV19 with TRBJ2-4, with D possibly matching TRBD2 (5 bases). This CDR3 comprises 15 residues. Per the germline V gene, CDR1 is LNHDA and CDR2 is SQIVND (reference sequence). V was trimmed by 3 bases and J by 0 bases, leaving 9 bases between them. CDR3: CASSIGGLAKNIQYF. The CDR3 DNA reads TGTGCCAGTAGTATCGGAGGTCTAGCCAAAAACATTCAGTACTTC.

J is TRBJ2-5 and V is TRBV21-1; the D call in the table, TRBD1, was not verified against the DNA. TRBV21-1 is reported as a pseudogene. The CDR3 length is 10 residues. CDR3 DNA: TGTGCCAGCGGCCTCGAGACCCAGTACTTC. The encoded protein is CASGLETQYF.

The chain recombines TRBV5-4 with TRBJ2-3, with a tentative D call TRBD2 (6 bases). The CDR3 is made up of 16 amino acids. The V and J ends lost 4 bases and 0 bases respectively, with 15 bases between them. Germline CDR1 is SGHNT and CDR2 is YYREEE (reference sequence). The CDR3 coding sequence is TGTGCCAGCAGCCTCCAGGGCCGGGGGAGCACAGATACGCAGTATTTT. It specifies CASSLQGRGSTDTQYF.